The 6 T cell receptor beta chains below come from one sample, sequenced in a study of CD8 T cells in Susac syndrome (dated by TCRdb to between 2017 and 2020). The method behind the library was the immunoSEQ multiplex PCR assay. RNA was extracted using the RNeasy kit, and roughly 0.45 to 1 ug of the RNA was reverse transcribed with random hexamers. TCRdb itself trimmed the public reads at Q25 with fastp, ran MiXCR and retained productive beta chains. Rows are unified per CDR3 protein, each entry keeping the most common DNA and genes. This sample has approximately 160,000 distinct CDR3 sequences in its table, and 95% to 97% of those were observed once. The top ten clones comprise about 0.13% of the sample. The sample consisted of CD4+ T cells from PBMCs. These receptor sequences come from a human donor with Susac syndrome.

J is TRBJ1-5 and V is TRBV12-3 or TRBV12-4, with a possible D match to TRBD1 (6 bases). The CDR3 contains 14 residues. The V gene lost 6 bases and the J gene lost 5 bases, with 14 bases spanning the gap. DNA for the CDR3: TGTGCCAGCAGCCTCGCGGGGGGCGATCAGCCCCAGCATTTT. It specifies CASSLAGGDQPQHF.

The DNA of the CDR3 is TGCGCCAGCAGCTTGGATCTTGGTAAAAACATTCAGTACTTC. Translation: CASSLDLGKNIQYF. This chain uses TRBV5-1 with TRBJ2-4; D call uncertain. Deletions cut 0 bases from V and 4 bases from J, with 8 bases between. CDR1 is SGHRS, CDR2 YFSETQ, per germline. This CDR3 is built from 14 residues.

The rearrangement uses TRBV5-1 and TRBJ2-1; perhaps D is TRBD1 or TRBD2 (5 bases each). The CDR3 spans 12 residues. Germline V gene data show CDR1 as SGHRS and CDR2 as YFSETQ. V was clipped by 0 bases and J by 10 bases, with 8 bases between them. CDR3 sequence: CASSLDEGEQFF. The CDR3 DNA reads TGCGCCAGCAGCTTGGACGAGGGGGAGCAGTTCTTC.

This chain joins TRBV5-4 and TRBJ1-4; D remains unclear. V shed 8 bases and J shed 4 bases, with 9 bases lying between them. The CDR3 contains 12 residues. Germline-derived CDR1 and CDR2 are SGHNT and YYREEE (reference sequence). Here the CDR3 reads CASRRDNEKLFF. CDR3 in DNA: TGTGCCAGTCGCCGGGATAATGAAAAACTGTTTTTT.

The rearrangement links TRBV30 to TRBJ2-7, with TRBD2 identical over 7 bases. Trimming at V came to 4 bases and at J to 6 bases, leaving 9 bases not matched to a gene. Germline CDR1 GTSNPN, CDR2 SVGIG (reference sequence). The CDR3 runs 13 residues. The chain's CDR3 is CAWTLRGEGEQYF. CDR3 sequence (DNA): TGTGCCTGGACCCTAAGAGGGGAGGGCGAGCAGTACTTC. Combining the CDR3 with reference TRBV30 and TRBJ2-7 gives the whole variable domain SQTIHQWPATLVQPVGSPLSLECTVEGTSNPNLYWYRQAAGRGLQLLFYSVGIGQISSEVPQNLSASRPQDRQFILSSKKLLLSDSGFYLCAWTLRGEGEQYFGPGTRLTVT.

The chain uses TRBV4-3 and TRBJ2-6, with unresolved D. Trimming cost V 0 bases and J 3 bases, with 12 bases left between them. From germline, CDR1 is LGHNA and CDR2 YSLEER. The CDR3 has 17 residues. CDR3 DNA: TGCGCCAGCAGCCAAGATCCTCAAGCCGTTGGGGCCAACGTCCTGACTTTC. Encoded protein: CASSQDPQAVGANVLTF.